The rows below give T cell receptor beta chains drawn from one sample of a study of blood T cell repertoires in COVID-19. TCRdb's copy holds only in-frame clones and misses some; the assay was immunoSEQ multiplex PCR. This table holds around 480,000 clones, roughly nine tenths found once. The specimen sequenced was PBMCs or T cells enriched from blood (not recorded which). These receptors all stem from a woman younger than 35 who had recovered from COVID-19. Each CDR3 is given with its conserved first and last residue.

V	CDR3
TRBV30	CAWSEGTGADYEQYF
TRBV19	CASSIVERGNIQYF
TRBV9	CASSANSRTEAFF
TRBV2	CASSEGQGDTEAFF
TRBV6-5	CASSSLTGDYGYTF
TRBV7-2	CASSSYRAPNTEAFF
TRBV2	CASSGTGTAGYEQYF
TRBV30	CAWNPDRGYEQYF
TRBV19	CASSPGLAVPTGELFF
TRBV18	CASSPTGDDYGYTF
TRBV28	CASSPGAGRGWVRGYNQPQHF
TRBV27	CASSSGTGLIPHYGYTF
TRBV28	CASSTRPPTGAYEQYF
TRBV10-2	CASSESGQEDTEAFF
TRBV5-4	CASRLGTGETQYF
TRBV5-6	CASSFGTGLDEQYF
TRBV10-3	CAISEGRDGGEDTQYF
TRBV2	CASSDSKPFPDSRQYF
TRBV4-1	CASSQAYPGQGSGNTIYF
TRBV30	CARGTEETQYF
TRBV4-2	CASSQAGDGGAEDTQYF
TRBV9	CASSVSAGNTEAFF
TRBV9	CASSVGGQGHNEQFF
TRBV5-4	CASSRGGTTSYNSPLHF
TRBV30	CAWGTGFNTGELFF
TRBV2	CASSEGPTTYGYTF
TRBV6-4	CASSDGTSGGSNEQFF
TRBV3-1/TRBV3-2	CASSQEDLVRETQYF
TRBV5-1	CASRTDTNTEAFF
TRBV4-1	CASSSKQGPVGEQYF
TRBV6-2/TRBV6-3	CASSPISGESTDTQYF
TRBV19	CASSIMTGGHEKLFF
TRBV4-1	CASSQDLGGTGELFF
TRBV7-2	CASSLNSAGNYEQYF
TRBV7-9	CASSLDRGPYNEQFF
TRBV29-1	CSATLRENYGYTF
TRBV30	CAWSTPQTSGGRTDTQYF
TRBV7-2	CASSLGQGRGNTIYF
TRBV5-6	CASSLREERSYNSPLHF
TRBV5-8	CASDRALQGGTEAFF
TRBV19	CASSSLEQDYGYTF
TRBV20-1	CSASGNSLNEQYF
TRBV5-6	CASILQGTGELFF
TRBV19	CASSIDGGMTSNQPQHF
TRBV2	CASSELASGLETQYF
TRBV9	CASSVEPEWTGLNTEAFF
TRBV9	CASSVHGEYSGNTIYF
TRBV4-2	CASSRDATGGELFF
TRBV29-1	CSARADRLYGYTF
TRBV4-1	CASSQGGGRGPNYEQYF
TRBV6-5	CASFRQGINSPLHF
TRBV11-2	CASTPIPTISTDTQYF
TRBV13	CASSPISARGTEAFF